The 9 T cell receptor beta chains reported below all come from one sample, sequenced in a study of T-cell memory formation after mild COVID-19. TCRdb re-derived calls from the 5' RACE reads in MiXCR, one entry per CDR3 protein. Among over 450,000 distinct CDR3 sequences, around 21% were seen once, and the ten largest hold around 12%. The sequenced material came from PBMCs or a T cell subset sorted from them (not recorded which). The receptor set was obtained from an adult woman who had mild COVID-19 (a few samples of this study predate the infection). Cell type and time point are not known.

The V gene is TRBV4-2, the J gene TRBJ2-1; D might be TRBD2 (6 bases). The CDR3 covers 17 residues. V lost 0 bases to trimming and J lost 6 bases, with 18 bases between them. The germline gives CDR1 LGHNA, CDR2 YNFKEQ. CDR3 sequence (DNA): TGTGCCAGCAGCCAAGAGAGTAGGCAGGGACTTTTCAATGAGCAGTTCTTC. Its protein is CASSQESRQGLFNEQFF.

This clonotype was picked up a small number of times. This chain connects TRBV6-5 to TRBJ2-7; a weak D match, TRBD1 (5 bases). CDR1 and CDR2 (germline): MNHEY, SVGAGI. The CDR3 loop spans 15 amino acids. Trimming took off 0 bases at V and 2 bases at J, with 11 bases between the two ends. The CDR3 DNA sequence: TGTGCCAGCAGTTACTCCAGGCAGGGTGCCTACGAGCAGTACTTC. It is translated as CASSYSRQGAYEQYF.

This clonotype occurred a few times. The chain uses TRBV5-6 and TRBJ2-7; 10 nucleotides agree with TRBD2. With V trimmed by 5 bases and J by 0 bases, 5 bases remained unmatched. The length of the CDR3 is 15 residues. Germline assignment: CDR1 SGHDT and CDR2 YYEEEE. CDR3 loop: CASRPGTSDSYEQYF. The CDR3 region has the DNA TGTGCCAGCAGACCTGGGACTAGCGACTCCTACGAGCAGTACTTC.

The CDR3 is CASSSLKGQGGAPNEKLFF. CDR3 nucleotide sequence: TGTGCCAGCAGCTCTTTGAAGGGACAGGGCGGAGCGCCTAATGAAAAACTGTTTTTT. The chain joins TRBV5-5 to TRBJ1-4, with TRBD1 matching 9 bases. The CDR3 sequence is 19 residues long. The V segment lost 3 bases and the J segment 3 bases; nucleotides outside the gene matches: 15. Per the germline V gene, CDR1 is SGHKS and CDR2 is YYEKEE (reference sequence).

This clonotype appeared a few times. The chain combines TRBV12-3 or TRBV12-4 with TRBJ2-3; 8 nucleotides match TRBD1. This CDR3 has 19 amino acids. V shed 5 bases and J 1 base; nucleotides not matched to a gene: 17. For the CDR3, the DNA is TGTGCCAGCAGTGAAGCTGGCAGGGGGCTCCTGAGGGGCACAGATACGCAGTATTTT. It encodes CASSEAGRGLLRGTDTQYF.

In its sample, this clonotype was seen many times. The chain has TRBV19 and TRBJ1-2; 10 nucleotides line up with TRBD1. This CDR3 contains 15 residues. Germline lookup yields CDR1 LNHDA and CDR2 SQIVND (reference sequence). Unmatched junction bases numbered 5, after V lost 1 base and J lost 6 bases. CDR3 nucleotide sequence: TGTGCCAGTAGTATAGTTTCTGGGACAGGGGATGGCTACACCTTC. Translated, it gives CASSIVSGTGDGYTF.

This chain connects TRBV6-2 or TRBV6-3 to TRBJ2-2; D is unresolved. This CDR3 is 15 amino acids long. V lost 2 bases and J lost 3, with 10 bases in between. Germline loops: CDR1 MNHEY, CDR2 SVGEGT. CDR3 protein: CASSYPVVDTGELFF. The CDR3 DNA follows: TGTGCCAGCAGTTACCCCGTAGTGGACACCGGGGAGCTGTTTTTT.

The chain joins TRBV4-3 to TRBJ2-5, with D possibly matching TRBD1 (5 bases). Trimming shortened V by 3 bases and J by 5 bases, and 13 bases separated the two germline ends. Looked up from germline, CDR1 is LGHNA and CDR2 is YSLEER. This CDR3 has 14 amino acids. The CDR3, as DNA: TGCGCCAGCAGCCATGGAAGGGGCCGGGAGACCCAGTACTTC. It yields the protein CASSHGRGRETQYF.

The chain employs TRBV5-1 and TRBJ1-1, with D maybe TRBD1 (5 bases). V was trimmed by 0 bases and J by 8 bases, leaving 14 bases between them. CDR3 size: 14 residues. Germline CDR1 SGHRS, CDR2 YFSETQ. CDR3: CASSLDHVSGEAFF. The CDR3 coding sequence is TGCGCCAGCAGCTTGGATCATGTGTCAGGGGAAGCTTTCTTT.